What follows describes a single T cell receptor beta chain. Antigen specificity is unknown. Profiling relied on immunoSEQ multiplex PCR, and the TCRdb table lists in-frame clones only, not all of them. This table holds approximately 1,500,000 clones, roughly 96% found once. Study donors comprised healthy, HIV-negative adults devoid of recent acute infection or vaccination. The sample comes from a study of shared clonotypes between healthy human individuals. Study-wide findings and caveats: Non-shared clonotypes displayed generation probabilities falling below those of clonotypes present in all four donors. Rarefaction curves obtained for sorted subsets showed sequencing incomplete despite large depth. Naive subsets, compared against memory subsets, generally had larger estimated richness values.

Germline CDR1 is LGHNA and CDR2 is YSLEER. V was pared by 2 bases and J by 12 bases, with 13 bases between. This CDR3 has 13 amino acids. What was sequenced was naive CD4+ T cells sorted from blood. Described subset: CD45RA+ positively selected. The J gene is TRBJ1-4, the V gene TRBV4-3, with D tentatively TRBD1 (6 bases). This TCR came from a man aged 25 to 40 in good health. This chain's CDR3 is CASSQQAGEELFF. The CDR3 coding sequence is TGCGCCAGCAGCCAACAAGCAGGGGAAGAACTGTTTTTT.